These 20 T cell receptor beta chains were sequenced from one sample in a study of graft-versus-host responses after intestinal transplantation. Measured with immunoSEQ multiplex PCR; TCRdb has only the in-frame clones, and not every one. The table records about 30,000 clones, approximately 93% of them present only once. The input for sequencing was PBMCs, taken just over 65 days after intestinal transplant. The origin of the receptors is a human patient who received an intestinal transplant, so some T cells may come from the graft donor.

The gene calls are TRBV6-1 and TRBJ2-4; D ambiguous. The CDR3 runs to 15 residues. Trimming took off 3 bases at V and 0 bases at J, with 9 bases between the two ends. Germline loops: CDR1 MNHNS, CDR2 SASEGT. CDR3 region: CASSDWPLAKNIQYF. CDR3 DNA: TGTGCCAGCAGTGATTGGCCATTAGCCAAAAACATTCAGTACTTC.

This chain connects TRBV7-9 to TRBJ1-2, with D hard to call. The CDR3 spans 13 residues. Trimming shortened V by 4 bases and J by 6 bases, and 12 bases separated the two germline ends. The germline V gene has CDR1 SEHNR and CDR2 FQNEAQ (reference sequence). The CDR3: CASSSEGPHGYTF. CDR3 nucleotide sequence: TGTGCCAGCAGCTCAGAAGGACCTCATGGCTACACCTTC.

The rearrangement links TRBV9 to TRBJ2-5; D might be TRBD1 (5 bases). V lost 4 bases and J 5 bases, leaving 18 bases between the germline ends. The CDR3 totals 15 residues. CDR1 is SGDLS, CDR2 YYNGEE, per germline. The chain's CDR3 is CASSQSTGYGETQYF. For the CDR3, the DNA is TGTGCCAGCAGCCAATCAACAGGTTATGGCGAGACCCAGTACTTC.

The rearrangement links TRBV4-1 to TRBJ2-1, with a possible D match to TRBD1 (7 bases). V shed 1 base and J shed 8 bases, with 18 bases lying between them. This CDR3 is 16 amino acids long. CDR1 MGHRA and CDR2 YSYEKL come from the germline V gene. CDR3 sequence: CASSQGGGGLSYEQFF. The CDR3 coding sequence is TGCGCCAGCAGCCAAGGAGGAGGGGGCCTCAGTTATGAGCAGTTCTTC.

This chain links TRBV19 with TRBJ2-7, with D possibly being TRBD1 (6 bases). V was clipped by 4 bases and J by 1 base, with 8 bases between them. The V gene's germline CDR1 is LNHDA and CDR2 SQIVND (reference sequence). This CDR3 region has 13 residues. The CDR3 region is CASSTGQSYEQYF. DNA of the CDR3: TGTGCCAGTAGTACCGGACAGTCCTACGAGCAGTACTTC.

This sequence joins TRBV7-9 and TRBJ1-2; D unclear. CDR3 size: 16 residues. In germline, CDR1 is SEHNR, CDR2 FQNEAQ (reference sequence). With 7 bases removed from V and 4 bases from J, the gap between germline ends came to 22 bases. The DNA for the CDR3 is TGTGCCAGCACCCCAATGAGGCGGGTCGGATTCTATGGCTACACCTTC. It yields the protein CASTPMRRVGFYGYTF.

The V gene is TRBV28, the J gene TRBJ2-1; D gene ambiguous. This CDR3 region has 14 residues. Germline values: CDR1 MDHEN, CDR2 SYDVKM. The V and J ends lost 2 bases and 5 bases respectively, with 10 bases between them. CDR3 sequence: CASSLRYKNNEQFF. CDR3 DNA: TGTGCCAGCAGTTTAAGGTACAAGAACAATGAGCAGTTCTTC.

V usage is TRBV4-2 and J usage is TRBJ2-7, with D unresolved. The germline CDR1 and CDR2 sequences are LGHNA and YNFKEQ. The CDR3 consists of 18 residues. Deletions cut 3 bases from V and 1 base from J, with 22 bases between. CDR3 sequence: CASSQVSSGSEWSYEQYF. In DNA, the CDR3 is TGTGCCAGCAGCCAGGTATCGTCTGGTAGTGAGTGGTCCTACGAGCAGTACTTC.

This chain uses TRBV5-4 with TRBJ2-5; D is perhaps TRBD2 (5 bases). The DNA end is a closer match to TRBJ2-7, so the J assignment may be wrong. CDR3 length: 12 residues. The germline V gene has CDR1 SGHNT and CDR2 YYREEE (reference sequence). The CDR3 DNA reads TGTGCCAGCAGCGGGAGCTCCTACGAGCAGTACTTC. Its protein product is CASSGSSYEQYF.

The chain links TRBV6-5 to TRBJ2-7; possible D gene TRBD1, 5 bases. Germline values: CDR1 MNHEY, CDR2 SVGAGI. The CDR3 is 12 residues long. The germline V and J ends were trimmed by 9 bases and 2 bases, with 11 bases remaining between them. This CDR3 is CASIDSTYEQYF. DNA for the CDR3: TGTGCCAGTATCGACAGTACCTACGAGCAGTACTTC.

The J gene is TRBJ1-2, the V gene TRBV4-1; D gene ambiguous. Per the germline V gene, CDR1 is MGHRA and CDR2 is YSYEKL. Between the trimmed V and J ends, which lost 0 bases and 3 bases, there was a span of 17 bases. This CDR3 is built from 17 residues. The CDR3 region is CASSQDLGGITHYGYTF. The CDR3 DNA is TGCGCCAGCAGCCAAGATTTGGGTGGAATTACACACTATGGCTACACCTTC.

This chain joins TRBV18 and TRBJ1-5, with 7 bases aligning to TRBD1. The V gene end was trimmed by 5 bases and the J gene end by 7 bases; junction bases not matched to a gene: 8. The CDR3 is made up of 14 amino acids. Germline V CDR1 and CDR2: KGHSH, LQKENI. The CDR3 region has the DNA TGTGCCAGCTCAACTACCCGGACAGGCCAGCCCCAGCATTTT. Its translation: CASSTTRTGQPQHF. Combining the CDR3 with reference TRBV18 and TRBJ1-5 gives the whole variable domain NAGVMQNPRHLVRRRGQEARLRCSPMKGHSHVYWYRQLPEEGLKFMVYLQKENIIDESGMPKERFSAEFPKEGPSILRIQQVVRGDSAAYFCASSTTRTGQPQHFGDGTRLSIL.

J is TRBJ1-2 and V is TRBV9, with a tentative D call TRBD1 (5 bases). Germline CDR1 SGDLS, CDR2 YYNGEE. V dropped 0 bases and J dropped 5 bases, with 8 bases sitting between them. The CDR3 has 13 residues. The CDR3 bases are TGTGCCAGCAGCGTAGATGGGGGTTATGGCTACACCTTC. Amino acid sequence: CASSVDGGYGYTF.

The chain has TRBV6-5 and TRBJ2-7; 9 bases fit TRBD1. The germline V gene encodes CDR1 MNHEY and CDR2 SVGAGI. This CDR3 spans 13 amino acids. Trimming cost V 9 bases and J 3 bases; bases outside gene matches: 6. The CDR3 sequence: CASSGTGFYEQYF. Here the CDR3 DNA reads TGTGCCAGTTCCGGGACAGGGTTCTACGAGCAGTACTTC.

With regard to this clone: One end of the junction varies from germline; a read error may be responsible. The chain carries TRBV27 and TRBJ1-6; D is unclear. This CDR3 contains 13 residues. The germline V gene encodes CDR1 MNHEY and CDR2 SMNVEV (reference sequence). DNA of the CDR3: TGTGCCAGCACCGCCTCCCATAATTCACCCCTCCACTTT. This sequence encodes CASTASHNSPLHF.

This sequence joins TRBV7-2 and TRBJ2-2; D possibly corresponds to TRBD1 (6 bases). The CDR3 has 15 amino acids. Trimming cost V 0 bases and J 4 bases, with 9 bases left between them. Germline CDR1 reads SGHTA; CDR2 reads FQGNSA. CDR3 sequence reads: CASSLAGARTGELFF. The CDR3 nucleotides are TGTGCCAGCAGCTTAGCGGGGGCCCGCACCGGGGAGCTGTTTTTT.

The CDR3, as DNA: TGTGCCATCAGTGAGTTGGGCAGGTGGAACTATGGCTACACCTTC. Residues: CAISELGRWNYGYTF. The chain links TRBV10-3 to TRBJ1-2; D is uncertain. There are 15 residues in the CDR3. Trimming stripped 1 base from V and 2 bases from J, with 11 bases between. Germline V CDR1 and CDR2: ENHRY, SYGVKD.

This chain uses TRBV19 with TRBJ1-2; D is ambiguous. Germline assignment: CDR1 LNHDA and CDR2 SQIVND (reference sequence). Trimming took 7 bases from V and 2 from J, leaving 11 bases between them. The CDR3 contains 13 residues. The DNA of the CDR3 is TGTGCCAGTAATCCAGGACCAAACTATGGCTACACCTTC. This gives the protein CASNPGPNYGYTF.

The chain carries TRBV5-3 and TRBJ1-2, with 8 bases fitting TRBD1. TRBV5-3 is an ORF, and what it does is uncertain. This CDR3 has 15 residues. The J segment lost 1 base and the V segment lost 4 bases, leaving 6 bases of the junction unmatched. This chain's CDR3 is CARSAPGQDNYGYTF. The CDR3 DNA is TGTGCCAGAAGCGCCCCGGGACAGGATAACTATGGCTACACCTTC.

The chain links TRBV19 to TRBJ1-5, with D unclear. Germline CDR1 and CDR2: LNHDA and SQIVND (reference sequence). V shed 6 bases and J shed 9 bases, with 21 bases lying between them. CDR3 size: 15 residues. This CDR3 is CASRRRQTPPSPQHF. The CDR3 DNA reads as TGTGCCAGTAGGAGGCGCCAGACCCCTCCCTCGCCCCAGCATTTT. The full variable domain, in which reference TRBV19 and TRBJ1-5 provide the parts outside the CDR3, is DGGITQSPKYLFRKEGQNVTLSCEQNLNHDAMYWYRQDPGQGLRLIYYSQIVNDFQKGDIAEGYSVSREKKESFPLTVTSAQKNPTAFYLCASRRRQTPPSPQHFGDGTRLSIL.